This TCR beta chain comes out of a study of OX40 agonist ivuxolimab in advanced cancers. The CDR3 runs 15 residues. The germline gives CDR1 SGHTA, CDR2 FQGNSA. Trimming at V came to 5 bases and at J to 3 bases, leaving 7 bases not matched to a gene. Clones were read by immunoSEQ multiplex PCR, and TCRdb kept only the in-frame ones, dropping some. The profile covers tens of thousands of clones, with 80% to 90% appearing a single time and 0.85% to 0.95% taken by the ten largest. The sample was CD4+ or CD8+ T cells sorted from blood, taken in a trial of the OX40 agonist ivuxolimab. The origin of this receptor is an adult with an advanced solid tumor such as melanoma, head and neck, liver or kidney cancer. The chain uses TRBV7-2 and TRBJ1-2; 9 nucleotides align to TRBD1. CDR3 nucleotide sequence: TGTGCCAGCAGCCCCGGACAGGGGAGGGACTATGGCTACACCTTC. Protein: CASSPGQGRDYGYTF.